This record looks at one TCR beta chain sequence and its context. The data derive from a study of blood T cell repertoires in COVID-19. Study context: The samples span acute and convalescent COVID-19 from the United States, Italy and Spain. T cells, B-cell-depleted T cells, or PBMCs provided the cDNA or gDNA that served as material.

Germline values: CDR1 SGHTA, CDR2 FQGNSA. The CDR3 extends over 15 amino acids. V trimming: 4 bases; J trimming: 4 bases; junction bases outside the gene matches: 6. Original data processing: The authors estimated nucleated cell counts from reference gene primer amplification. The table came from immunoSEQ multiplex PCR; TCRdb's copy has only in-frame clones and leaves some out. That table gives V, J and clone size, and the DNA gave D and trimming. The data show 70,000 or so clones, approximately 90% seen once. V usage is TRBV7-2 and J usage is TRBJ2-7, with TRBD2 identical over 11 bases. This receptor was taken from a man aged 55 to 69 with acute or convalescent COVID-19. Sequenced input: peripheral blood. The chain's CDR3 is CASSYTSGGQYEQYF. In DNA, the CDR3 is TGTGCCAGCAGCTATACTAGCGGGGGACAATACGAGCAGTACTTC.